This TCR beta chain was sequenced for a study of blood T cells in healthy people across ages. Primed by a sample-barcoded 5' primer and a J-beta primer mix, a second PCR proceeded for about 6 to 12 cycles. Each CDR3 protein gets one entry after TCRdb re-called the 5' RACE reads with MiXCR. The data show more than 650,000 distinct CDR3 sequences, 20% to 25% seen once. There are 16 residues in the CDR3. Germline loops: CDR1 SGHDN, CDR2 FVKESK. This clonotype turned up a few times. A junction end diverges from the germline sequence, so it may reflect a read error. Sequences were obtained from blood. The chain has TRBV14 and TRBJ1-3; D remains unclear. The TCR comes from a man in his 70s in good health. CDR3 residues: CAGSPRLDPGGNTIYF. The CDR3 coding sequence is TGTGCCGGCAGCCCTCGTCTAGATCCAGGAGGAAACACCATATATTTT.